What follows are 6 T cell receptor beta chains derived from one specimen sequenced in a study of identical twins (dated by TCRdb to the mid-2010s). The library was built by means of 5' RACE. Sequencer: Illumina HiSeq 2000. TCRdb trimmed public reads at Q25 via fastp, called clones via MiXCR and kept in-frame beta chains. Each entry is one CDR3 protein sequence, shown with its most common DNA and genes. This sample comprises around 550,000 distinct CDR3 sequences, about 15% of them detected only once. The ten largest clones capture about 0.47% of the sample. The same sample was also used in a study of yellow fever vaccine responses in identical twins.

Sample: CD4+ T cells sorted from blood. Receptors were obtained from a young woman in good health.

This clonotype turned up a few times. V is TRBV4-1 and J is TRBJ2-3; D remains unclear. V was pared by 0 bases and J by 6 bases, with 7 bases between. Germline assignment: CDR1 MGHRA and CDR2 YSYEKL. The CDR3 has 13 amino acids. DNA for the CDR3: TGCGCCAGCAGCCAAGAGTTCGTCGATACGCAGTATTTT. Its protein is CASSQEFVDTQYF.

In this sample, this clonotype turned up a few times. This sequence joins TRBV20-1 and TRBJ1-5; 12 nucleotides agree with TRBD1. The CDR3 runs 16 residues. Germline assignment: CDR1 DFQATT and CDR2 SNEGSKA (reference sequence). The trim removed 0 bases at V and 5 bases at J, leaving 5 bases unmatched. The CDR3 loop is CSAREGQGAWDQPQHF. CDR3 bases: TGCAGTGCTAGAGAGGGACAGGGGGCTTGGGATCAGCCCCAGCATTTT.

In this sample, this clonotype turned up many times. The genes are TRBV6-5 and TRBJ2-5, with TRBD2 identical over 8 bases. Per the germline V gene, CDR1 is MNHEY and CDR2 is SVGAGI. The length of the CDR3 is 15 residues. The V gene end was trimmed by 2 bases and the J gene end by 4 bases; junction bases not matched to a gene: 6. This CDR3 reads CASSYTAGEVETQYF. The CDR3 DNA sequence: TGTGCCAGCAGTTACACAGCGGGGGAAGTAGAGACCCAGTACTTC.

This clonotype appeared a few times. CDR3 sequence (DNA): TGTGCCAGCAGACCGGACAGGGGGCGAGAGACCCAGTACTTC. It codes for CASRPDRGRETQYF. The chain carries TRBV6-1 and TRBJ2-5; 11 bases match TRBD1. With 6 bases clipped from V and 4 bases from J, the junction kept 4 bases outside the gene matches. The CDR3 is 14 residues long. Germline loops: CDR1 MNHNS, CDR2 SASEGT.

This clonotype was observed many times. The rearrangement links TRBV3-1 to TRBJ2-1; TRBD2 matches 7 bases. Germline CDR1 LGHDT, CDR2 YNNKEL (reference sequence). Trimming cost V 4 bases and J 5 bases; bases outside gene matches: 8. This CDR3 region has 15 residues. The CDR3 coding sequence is TGTGCCAGCAGCCGGGCGGGGGTGACCAACAATGAGCAGTTCTTC. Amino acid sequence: CASSRAGVTNNEQFF.

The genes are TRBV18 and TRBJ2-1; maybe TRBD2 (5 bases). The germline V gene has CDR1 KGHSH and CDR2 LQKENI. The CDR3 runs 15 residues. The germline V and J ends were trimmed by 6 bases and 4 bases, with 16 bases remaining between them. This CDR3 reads CASSHGLSEYNEQFF. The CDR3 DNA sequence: TGTGCCAGCTCTCATGGACTCTCAGAGTACAATGAGCAGTTCTTC.